The clone carrying this TCR beta chain has a count of ten or more. The antigen is not known. These data are taken from a study of T cells in Graves' hyperthyroidism and ophthalmopathy. Study in general: Blood was drawn when the patient was first diagnosed and still untreated. Points from the study as a whole: Blood also contained most expanded thyroid clonotypes above 0.001.

The CDR3 contains 14 residues. Germline lookup yields CDR1 SGHTA and CDR2 FQGNSA. J lost 2 bases, V lost 8 bases, and 9 bases had no gene match. Amplified TCR beta CDR3 regions derived from RNA transcripts. A first-round RT-PCR of the TCR CDR3 used the HTBI primer set. One entry per CDR3 protein results from TCRdb running MiXCR on the multiplex PCR reads. This table holds about 620,000 distinct CDR3 sequences, about 17% found once. If no ophthalmopathy progression occurred within 18 months, Graves' hyperthyroidism was stable. This sample holds PBMCs from 8 to 10 ml fresh peripheral blood. This sequence joins TRBV7-2 and TRBJ2-7; TRBD2 matches 7 bases. Sequencing input: blood. The receptor was isolated from a woman younger than 45 with Graves' hyperthyroidism. The CDR3 loop reads CASAPSGPTYEQYF. Here the CDR3 DNA reads TGTGCCAGCGCTCCTAGCGGTCCCACCTACGAGCAGTACTTC. The variable domain in full, with the rest retrieved from reference TRBV7-2 and TRBJ2-7, is GAGVSQSPSNKVTEKGKDVELRCDPISGHTALYWYRQSLGQGLEFLIYFQGNSAPDKSGLPSDRFSAERTGGSVSTLTIQRTQQEDSAVYLCASAPSGPTYEQYFGPGTRLTVT.